The TCR beta chain under discussion was sequenced for a study of beta chain features in type 1 diabetes. CDR1 is KGHSH and CDR2 is LQKENI in the germline V gene. This CDR3 has 15 amino acids. V was pared by 3 bases and J by 1 base, with 12 bases between. Expressed TCRB transcripts were sequenced after all isolated RNA was converted to cDNA. The average read count of naive, central memory and regulatory T cell samples was some 3.9 million. Only in-frame clones appear in the TCRdb table, and some are missing; sequencing was by immunoSEQ multiplex PCR. The repertoire consists of 390,000 or so clones, with about 15% occurring once and the leading ten covering roughly 0.035%.

This receptor was taken from a man aged 30-40 years in good health. Sequencing was done on a sample of naive CD4+ T cells from blood. The chain is built from TRBV18 and TRBJ2-5; D is unresolved. In DNA form, the CDR3 reads TGTGCCAGCTCACCTACCCTACATAGCCAAGAGACCCAGTACTTC. Translating gives CASSPTLHSQETQYF.